This TCR beta chain was observed in a study of CD8+ T cells in alopecia areata. About the study: At a dose of 5 to 10 mg twice daily, oral tofacitinib was given to treated patients. Study-wide points: Compared with normal scalp, lesional scalp had higher clonality and more expanded CD8+ clones.

As the sequencing template, cDNA was produced by extracting RNA and reverse transcribing it. TCRdb's copy holds only in-frame clones and misses some; the assay was immunoSEQ multiplex PCR. The repertoire includes more than 200,000 clones, 55% to 70% of them detected once, and about 4% sits in the top ten. Trimming took 6 bases from V and 2 from J; bases not matched to a gene: 4. CDR3 length: 14 amino acids. The V gene's germline CDR1 is SGHAT and CDR2 FQNNGV. With respect to this clone: Its target is unknown.

Noted treatment: oral pan-JAK inhibitor, 5-10 mg twice daily. Collection of lesional scalp punch biopsies and peripheral blood was performed in alopecia areata patients. The V call is TRBV11-2, the J call TRBJ2-1, with 7 bases matching TRBD1. The sequence was collected from a human donor with alopecia areata. Specimen: CD4+ T cells sorted from blood, collected at week 4, from a patient treated with tofacitinib. The CDR3 protein is CASSAGGTYNEQFF. DNA of the CDR3: TGTGCCAGCAGTGCAGGGGGTACCTACAATGAGCAGTTCTTC.